These 13 T cell receptor beta chains came from one sample sequenced in a study of blood T cell repertoires in COVID-19. Data came from immunoSEQ multiplex PCR; TCRdb stores just in-frame clones and leaves some out. The sample has roughly 81,000 clones; about four fifths are singletons. Sequencing was done on a sample of peripheral blood. The receptors come from a woman aged 65 to 85 with acute or convalescent COVID-19.

This chain connects TRBV5-4 to TRBJ1-2; a weak D match, TRBD1 (6 bases). The CDR3 runs to 14 residues. V dropped 4 bases and J dropped 8 bases, with 18 bases sitting between them. Germline CDR1 SGHNT, CDR2 YYREEE (reference sequence). The CDR3 DNA reads as TGTGCCAGCAGCCATGCCGACAGGTTAGGGGGCTACACCTTC. As protein: CASSHADRLGGYTF.

The chain joins TRBV6-5 to TRBJ1-5; 9 bases align to TRBD1. Germline CDR1 reads MNHEY; CDR2 reads SVGAGI. V lost 4 bases, J lost 4 bases, and 8 bases stayed unmatched. The CDR3 extends over 16 amino acids. The CDR3 region is CASSSTPGQGNQPQHF. The CDR3 DNA reads TGTGCCAGCAGTTCGACCCCGGGACAGGGAAATCAGCCCCAGCATTTT.

J is TRBJ1-2 and V is TRBV19, with TRBD1 as a possible D gene (5 bases). Looked up from germline, CDR1 is LNHDA and CDR2 is SQIVND (reference sequence). The CDR3 totals 15 residues. Trimming took off 3 bases at V and 2 bases at J, with 13 bases between the two ends. This CDR3 reads CASSISWRGNYGYTF. CDR3 sequence (DNA): TGTGCCAGTAGTATCTCGTGGCGGGGGAACTATGGCTACACCTTC.

J is TRBJ2-3 and V is TRBV5-5; 7 bases map to TRBD1. With V trimmed by 0 bases and J by 4 bases, 2 bases remained unmatched. CDR3 length: 14 residues. Per the germline V gene, CDR1 is SGHKS and CDR2 is YYEKEE (reference sequence). The DNA of the CDR3 is TGTGCCAGCAGCTTGGAGGGGGCAGCAGATACGCAGTATTTT. Translating gives CASSLEGAADTQYF. The full variable domain, its missing parts supplied by reference TRBV5-5 and TRBJ2-3, is DAGVTQSPTHLIKTRGQQVTLRCSPISGHKSVSWYQQVLGQGPQFIFQYYEKEERGRGNFPDRFSARQFPNYSSELNVNALLLGDSALYLCASSLEGAADTQYFGPGTRLTVL.

The chain joins TRBV6-5 to TRBJ1-1, with 8 bases that match TRBD1. This CDR3 spans 15 amino acids. With V trimmed by 11 bases and J by 3 bases, 14 bases remained unmatched. Germline V CDR1 and CDR2: MNHEY, SVGAGI. CDR3 amino acids: CASRGHPTGDTEAFF. The CDR3 nucleotides read TGTGCCTCCCGGGGACACCCGACAGGGGACACTGAAGCTTTCTTT.

The gene calls are TRBV2 and TRBJ1-2; 10 nucleotides match TRBD1. V trimming: 7 bases; J trimming: 5 bases; junction bases outside the gene matches: 7. Germline loops: CDR1 SNHLY, CDR2 FYNNEI. CDR3 size: 14 residues. The CDR3 region has the DNA TGTGCCAGCATCCCCCGGGACAGGGGTTATGGCTACACCTTC. It is translated as CASIPRDRGYGYTF.

This clone was recorded a few times. The V gene is TRBV27, the J gene TRBJ2-5; 14 nucleotides line up with TRBD2. Germline-derived CDR1 and CDR2 are MNHEY and SMNVEV (reference sequence). J gave up 5 bases and V 5 bases, and 4 bases lay outside the gene matches. The CDR3 is 15 amino acids. CDR3 nucleotide sequence: TGTGCCAGCAGTCCCCGACTAGCGGGGGGGGAGACCCAGTACTTC. Encoded protein: CASSPRLAGGETQYF.

The chain uses TRBV9 and TRBJ1-2, with TRBD1 matching 7 bases. The trim removed 3 bases at V and 2 bases at J, leaving 10 bases unmatched. CDR1 SGDLS and CDR2 YYNGEE come from the germline V gene. The CDR3 has 16 residues. In DNA, the CDR3 is TGTGCCAGCAGCGGCTCGTATACAGGGGACAACTATGGCTACACCTTC. It encodes CASSGSYTGDNYGYTF.

The gene calls are TRBV11-2 and TRBJ2-5, with 15 bases aligning to TRBD2. V dropped 5 bases and J dropped 7; count of bases not matched to a gene: 8. CDR3 length: 16 amino acids. CDR1 is SGHAT and CDR2 is FQNNGV in the germline V gene. This CDR3 reads CASSGGLAGGTSTQYF. The CDR3 DNA reads TGTGCCAGCAGCGGGGGACTAGCGGGGGGTACGTCGACCCAGTACTTC.

The chain employs TRBV9 and TRBJ2-5, with D unclear. The CDR3 runs to 14 residues. Germline V gene sequence: CDR1 SGDLS, CDR2 YYNGEE. Between the trimmed V and J ends, which lost 4 bases and 3 bases, there was a span of 13 bases. The CDR3 loop reads CASSSLKGEETQYF. CDR3 DNA: TGTGCCAGCAGCTCCCTAAAAGGAGAAGAGACCCAGTACTTC.

J is TRBJ2-2 and V is TRBV7-3; D call uncertain. CDR1 is SGHTA and CDR2 is FQGTGA in the germline V gene. V was pared by 2 bases and J by 0 bases, with 10 bases between. The CDR3 consists of 16 residues. CDR3 DNA: TGTGCCAGCAGCTTATTTTCCTTAGCGAACACCGGGGAGCTGTTTTTT. It translates to CASSLFSLANTGELFF.

The chain carries TRBV5-1 and TRBJ1-2; 12 bases are shared with TRBD1. The CDR3 consists of 15 residues. Looked up from germline, CDR1 is SGHRS and CDR2 is YFSETQ. V lost 3 bases, J lost 2 bases, and 2 bases stayed unmatched. CDR3 loop: CASSSGTGGNYGYTF. The CDR3 nucleotides are TGCGCCAGCAGCTCCGGGACAGGGGGCAACTATGGCTACACCTTC. The full variable domain, rest sourced from reference TRBV5-1 and TRBJ1-2, is KAGVTQTPRYLIKTRGQQVTLSCSPISGHRSVSWYQQTPGQGLQFLFEYFSETQRNKGNFPGRFSGRQFSNSRSEMNVSTLELGDSALYLCASSSGTGGNYGYTFGSGTRLTVV.

The chain has TRBV5-5 and TRBJ1-3; a possible D gene is TRBD1 (6 bases). Trimming shortened V by 2 bases and J by 2 bases, and 8 bases separated the two germline ends. CDR3 length equals 14 residues. Looked up from germline, CDR1 is SGHKS and CDR2 is YYEKEE (reference sequence). CDR3 in DNA: TGTGCCAGCAGCTTCGGGGGGCCTGGAAACACCATATATTTT. Amino acid sequence: CASSFGGPGNTIYF. Together with reference TRBV5-5 and TRBJ1-3, the CDR3 gives the full variable domain: DAGVTQSPTHLIKTRGQQVTLRCSPISGHKSVSWYQQVLGQGPQFIFQYYEKEERGRGNFPDRFSARQFPNYSSELNVNALLLGDSALYLCASSFGGPGNTIYFGEGSWLTVV.